This T cell receptor (beta chain) was recorded in a study of blood T cell repertoires in COVID-19. Study-wide background: There were acute and convalescent COVID-19 samples, and they came from the United States, Italy and Spain. PBMCs, B-cell-depleted T cells, or T cells provided the cDNA or gDNA that made up the material.

CDR1 MGHRA and CDR2 YSYEKL come from the germline V gene. The CDR3 is made up of 14 amino acids. The junction had 3 bases not matched to a gene; V was cut back by 3 bases and J by 5 bases. As processed by the authors: Quantification of nucleated cells was approximated via reference gene primer amplification. Assay used: immunoSEQ multiplex PCR; TCRdb lists only in-frame clones, some missing. V and J calls and clone size come straight from that table; D and trimming were deduced from the DNA. Of 90,000 to 100,000 clones in the sample, roughly four fifths were seen once. This TCR came from a man aged 60-69 years with acute or convalescent COVID-19. The chain has TRBV4-1 and TRBJ1-1, with TRBD1 matching over 10 bases. The specimen sequenced was peripheral blood. CDR3 sequence (DNA): TGCGCCAGCAGCCAGGGACAGGGGAAGACTGAAGCTTTCTTT. It translates to CASSQGQGKTEAFF.